This T cell receptor beta chain originates from a study of blood T cell repertoires in COVID-19 (dated by TCRdb to about 2020). About the full investigation: Samples covering the acute and convalescent phases of COVID-19 were provided by collaborators in the United States, Italy and Spain. The material from the prospective study consisted of cDNA or gDNA derived from T cells, B-cell-depleted T cells, or PBMCs. The dataset comprised deeply sampled blood TCRbeta repertoires from subjects exposed to, actively infected with, or recovered from COVID-19. The repertoires were released in a freely available public database meant as a resource for research on the immune response to SARS-CoV-2. Samples were obtained from the ongoing ImmuneRACE study (first 160 participants) and from 1,200 or so subjects provided by 6 global collaborators. Nearly every sample came with metadata listing a de-identified subject ID, COVID-19 status, age in years and sex. HLA class I and class II types, where available, came from metadata supplied by the sample provider rather than from assay-based typing.

The paper as a whole reports these results and caveats: Clinical and demographic metadata were provided uncurated, with the amount varying by source and participant.

In the prospective study, participants were about 18 to 89 years old, resided in 24 geographic areas of the United States, and were enrolled through a virtual design. To assign participants to cohorts, the prospective study relied on clinical history that participants themselves reported in a screening survey and a study questionnaire. For ImmuneRACE Cohort 3, a participant was defined as recovered based on two consecutive negative NP/OP PCR tests, clearance by a healthcare professional, or resolution of symptoms. Mobile phlebotomists in the prospective study collected whole blood, serum and a nasopharyngeal or oropharyngeal swab from every participant. Over a roughly 2-month period, participants in the prospective study had the option of providing additional blood draws and questionnaires. Before DNA extraction, blood samples from the prospective study were shipped at room temperature or frozen.

This clone was seen only once. Its target antigen remains unknown. Base qualities are not at hand, and no much larger clone is one base apart. TCRbeta CDR3 regions were amplified from genomic DNA by means of the immunoSEQ Assay, a bias-controlled multiplex PCR. The paper's processing steps were these. The number of nucleated cells in each sample was estimated from the amplification of reference gene primers within the assay. To quantify the absolute abundance of each unique TCRbeta CDR3 rearrangement, sequence reads were collapsed and filtered. Productive Simpson clonality was computed per sample as the square root of Simpson's diversity index over productive rearrangements. TCRdb took over this immuneACCESS table, retaining in-frame rearrangements with V and J assigned. Such tables are incomplete; in checked studies, under half of the missing clones stem from an unresolved V gene, and the remainder is unexplained. That table furnishes V, J and clone size, whereas the DNA furnished D and trimming. This sample gives about 300,000 clones in total; roughly 87% of them show up just once. The leading ten clones occupy 4.5% to 7% of the sample.

Sequenced material: PBMCs or T cells enriched from blood (not recorded which). The clonotype was recovered from a woman aged 25 to 39 who had recovered from COVID-19.

The bases are TGTGCCAGCTCCTCGGAGGTAACTAACTATGGCTACACCTTC. This is translated as CASSSEVTNYGYTF. The rearrangement combines TRBV19 with TRBJ1-2, with the D gene not confidently named. Per the germline V gene (reference sequence), LNHDA is the CDR1 and SQIVND is the CDR2. Between the V and J ends, shortened by 9 bases and 0 bases respectively, the junction contains 14 bases. CDR3 length: 14 amino acids, cysteine to phenylalanine. Kept here is only the CDR3 DNA, which spans 42 bases and is read in frame from base 1.